These T cell receptor beta chains were read from a single sample in a study of cytomegalovirus exposure and HLA in healthy donors. Profiled with immunoSEQ multiplex PCR; TCRdb holds only in-frame clones, not every one. The sample has approximately 90,000 clones; approximately 77% are singletons. The sample taken for sequencing was PBMCs. The receptors were gathered from a middle-aged woman in good health and CMV-seronegative. Each CDR3 is given with its conserved first and last residue. A D gene is named only where the DNA matches it firmly. Only some rows state a clone size, as once, few, many or a class for expanded clones.

D gene: -
J gene: TRBJ1-5
V gene: TRBV6-6
CDR3 length: 13
clone size: -
CDR3 DNA: TGTGCCAGCCTCGGGGAGAGCAATCAGCCCCAGCATTTT
CDR3 protein: CASLGESNQPQHF

D gene: -
J gene: TRBJ2-6
V gene: TRBV30
CDR3 length: 20
clone size: -
CDR3 DNA: TGTGCCTGGAGTGTAAGAGGGTGGGCTGTTCGTCTCTCTGGGGCCAACGTCCTGACTTTC
CDR3 protein: CAWSVRGWAVRLSGANVLTF

D gene: -
J gene: TRBJ1-5
V gene: TRBV2
CDR3 length: 14
clone size: -
CDR3 DNA: TGTGCCAGCAACAGGGACGGGGGGAATCAGCCCCAGCATTTT
CDR3 protein: CASNRDGGNQPQHF

D gene: -
J gene: TRBJ2-5
V gene: TRBV7-9
CDR3 length: 15
clone size: -
CDR3 DNA: TGTGCCAGCAGCTTACCCCAGGGGTACCAAGAGACCCAGTACTTC
CDR3 protein: CASSLPQGYQETQYF

D gene: -
J gene: TRBJ1-4
V gene: TRBV18
CDR3 length: 17
clone size: -
CDR3 DNA: TGTGCCAGCTCACCACCAGGAACAGCTGCGATTAATGAAAAACTGTTTTTT
CDR3 protein: CASSPPGTAAINEKLFF

D gene: TRBD1
J gene: TRBJ2-1
V gene: TRBV6-1
CDR3 length: 14
clone size: -
CDR3 DNA: TGTGCCAGCAGTGAGCAGGGGGTGTGGGATGAGCAGTTCTTC
CDR3 protein: CASSEQGVWDEQFF

D gene: -
J gene: TRBJ2-5
V gene: TRBV12-5
CDR3 length: 12
clone size: -
CDR3 DNA: TGTGCTAGTGGTTTGGTTCTAGAGACCCAGTACTTC
CDR3 protein: CASGLVLETQYF

D gene: TRBD1
J gene: TRBJ1-3
V gene: TRBV4-3
CDR3 length: 17
clone size: -
CDR3 DNA: TGCGCCAGCAGCCAAGATCGGCGTCGACAGGGTGGAAACACCATATATTTT
CDR3 protein: CASSQDRRRQGGNTIYF

D gene: TRBD1
J gene: TRBJ1-5
V gene: TRBV28
CDR3 length: 13
clone size: once
CDR3 DNA: TGTGCCAGCTCGACAGGGGGCGTGCAGCCCCAGCATTTT
CDR3 protein: CASSTGGVQPQHF

D gene: -
J gene: TRBJ2-3
V gene: TRBV7-9
CDR3 length: 14
clone size: -
CDR3 DNA: TGTGCTAGCAGCCAAGACCGCGGGGCAGATACGCAGTATTTT
CDR3 protein: CASSQDRGADTQYF

D gene: TRBD2
J gene: TRBJ2-7
V gene: TRBV19
CDR3 length: 14
clone size: -
CDR3 DNA: TGTGCCAGTAGTATAGGAGCGGGGGTCTACGAGCAGTACTTC
CDR3 protein: CASSIGAGVYEQYF

D gene: -
J gene: TRBJ1-2
V gene: TRBV19
CDR3 length: 15
clone size: -
CDR3 DNA: TGTGCCAGTATCCCCGGGTCAGGGGCCTCCTATGGCTACACCTTC
CDR3 protein: CASIPGSGASYGYTF

D gene: TRBD1
J gene: TRBJ2-7
V gene: TRBV7-2
CDR3 length: 14
clone size: -
CDR3 DNA: TGTGCCAGCAGCTTAGCAAACAGGGGAAGCGAGCAGTACTTC
CDR3 protein: CASSLANRGSEQYF

D gene: -
J gene: TRBJ1-1
V gene: TRBV4-1
CDR3 length: 14
clone size: -
CDR3 DNA: TGCGCCACCCACGGACAGAGGGAGAAGGGTTTAGCTTTCTTT
CDR3 protein: CATHGQREKGLAFF

D gene: -
J gene: TRBJ1-1
V gene: TRBV11-2
CDR3 length: 13
clone size: -
CDR3 DNA: TGTGCCAGCAACCGAGGCCTAAACACTGAAGCTTTCTTT
CDR3 protein: CASNRGLNTEAFF

D gene: TRBD1
J gene: TRBJ2-5
V gene: TRBV30
CDR3 length: 13
clone size: -
CDR3 DNA: TGTGCCTGGAGGACAGGGGGAATGGAGACCCAGTACTTC
CDR3 protein: CAWRTGGMETQYF

D gene: TRBD1
J gene: TRBJ1-2
V gene: TRBV4-3
CDR3 length: 14
clone size: -
CDR3 DNA: TGCGCCAGCAGCCAAGATGGGGACAGAGGGGGCTACACCTTC
CDR3 protein: CASSQDGDRGGYTF

D gene: TRBD2
J gene: TRBJ2-1
V gene: TRBV5-6
CDR3 length: 18
clone size: few
CDR3 DNA: TGTGCCAGCAGCTTGGTGTGGGGGGGGCGGGGGGACTACAATGAGCAGTTCTTC
CDR3 protein: CASSLVWGGRGDYNEQFF

D gene: -
J gene: TRBJ1-1
V gene: TRBV7-2
CDR3 length: 14
clone size: few
CDR3 DNA: TGTGCCAGCAGTTCCAACCAGGGGAGCACTGAAGCTTTCTTT
CDR3 protein: CASSSNQGSTEAFF

D gene: TRBD1
J gene: TRBJ2-3
V gene: TRBV27
CDR3 length: 14
clone size: -
CDR3 DNA: TGTGCCAGCAGTTTCTACAGGGGTGGGGATACGCAGTATTTT
CDR3 protein: CASSFYRGGDTQYF

D gene: TRBD1
J gene: TRBJ1-2
V gene: TRBV6-5
CDR3 length: 13
clone size: -
CDR3 DNA: TGTGCCAGCACCAGAACAGGGGGCGATGGCTACACCTTC
CDR3 protein: CASTRTGGDGYTF

D gene: -
J gene: TRBJ2-6
V gene: TRBV7-3
CDR3 length: 16
clone size: once
CDR3 DNA: TGTGCCAGCAGCTTAGTGGGGGCGTACGGGGCCAACGTCCTGACTTTC
CDR3 protein: CASSLVGAYGANVLTF

D gene: TRBD1
J gene: TRBJ1-4
V gene: TRBV19
CDR3 length: 19
clone size: -
CDR3 DNA: TGTGCCAGTAGTATAGCCCCACAGGGGCCCTCAATTCTCTATGAAAAACTGTTTTTT
CDR3 protein: CASSIAPQGPSILYEKLFF

D gene: TRBD2
J gene: TRBJ2-7
V gene: TRBV2
CDR3 length: 16
clone size: once
CDR3 DNA: TGTGCCAGCGAACCCCTAGCGGGGGAAGGCCAATACGAGCAGTACTTC
CDR3 protein: CASEPLAGEGQYEQYF

D gene: TRBD1
J gene: TRBJ2-7
V gene: TRBV7-2
CDR3 length: 16
clone size: -
CDR3 DNA: TGTGCCAGCAGCCCAGCCGGACAGGGGTCGACCTACGAGCAGTACTTC
CDR3 protein: CASSPAGQGSTYEQYF

D gene: -
J gene: TRBJ2-3
V gene: TRBV4-1
CDR3 length: 16
clone size: -
CDR3 DNA: TGCGCCAGCAGCCAAGAAATAGCGGTCAGCACAGATACGCAGTATTTT
CDR3 protein: CASSQEIAVSTDTQYF